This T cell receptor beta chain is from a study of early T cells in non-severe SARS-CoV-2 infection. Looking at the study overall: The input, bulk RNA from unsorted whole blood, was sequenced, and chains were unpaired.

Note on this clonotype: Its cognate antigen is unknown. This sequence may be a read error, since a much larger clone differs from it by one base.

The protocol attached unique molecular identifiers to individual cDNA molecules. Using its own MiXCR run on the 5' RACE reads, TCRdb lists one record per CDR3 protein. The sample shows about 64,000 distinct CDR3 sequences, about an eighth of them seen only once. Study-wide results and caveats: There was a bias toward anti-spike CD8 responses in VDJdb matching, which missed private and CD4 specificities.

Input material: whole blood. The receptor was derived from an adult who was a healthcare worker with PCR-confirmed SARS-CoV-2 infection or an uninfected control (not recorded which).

The CDR3 loop is CASSHLSPTSGGGDTQYF. The CDR3 bases are TGTGCCAGCAGCCACCTAAGCCCGACTAGCGGGGGAGGAGATACGCAGTATTTT. The chain uses TRBV5-4 and TRBJ2-3, with 12 bases that match TRBD2. V gave up 4 bases and J gave up 5 bases; unmatched junction bases: 14. This CDR3 contains 18 residues. Germline lookup yields CDR1 SGHNT and CDR2 YYREEE (reference sequence).